This TCR beta chain was identified during a study of neurological immune-mediated disorders. Germline trimming cut 6 bases from V and 4 bases from J; bases unmatched to any gene: 7. Germline assignment: CDR1 SGHTA and CDR2 FQGNSA. There are 14 residues in the CDR3. One entry per CDR3 protein, called by TCRdb with MiXCR from the 5' RACE reads. The repertoire consists of 36,000 or so distinct CDR3 sequences, with about 9.4% occurring once and the leading ten covering roughly 6.6%. This clonotype has a count of ten or more. The chain recombines TRBV7-2 with TRBJ2-3; 7 positions agree with TRBD1. Sequences were obtained from PBMCs. The sequence was collected from a woman aged 25 to 39 with HTLV-1-associated myelopathy (HAM/TSP). CDR3 sequence (DNA): TGTGCCAGCAGAAATACAGGGGCCGCAGATACGCAGTATTTT. Translation gives CASRNTGAADTQYF. Complete variable domain (other parts from reference TRBV7-2 and TRBJ2-3): GAGVSQSPSNKVTEKGKDVELRCDPISGHTALYWYRQSLGQGLEFLIYFQGNSAPDKSGLPSDRFSAERTGGSVSTLTIQRTQQEDSAVYLCASRNTGAADTQYFGPGTRLTVL.